This T cell receptor (beta chain) derives from a study of CD8 T cells in ankylosing spondylitis (TCRdb year 2017). At the level of the whole study: To find TCR variants linked to disease, the study profiled T cell receptor beta repertoires in ankylosing spondylitis patients and healthy donors. The whole study cohort included about a hundred healthy donors and about two dozen ankylosing spondylitis patients. Samples of peripheral blood were taken, and for ankylosing spondylitis patients, synovial fluid was collected as well.

The study at large found these results: A TCR beta motif of several highly homologous amino acid variants appeared characteristic of blood from ankylosing spondylitis patients. The disease-linked clones showed a CD8+ phenotype and occurred at relatively low frequencies in peripheral blood. Some motif variants were previously reported in synovial fluid and blood of reactive arthritis patients, suggesting common disease-initiation mechanisms. The disease-linked clones were reported to be significantly enriched in matched synovial fluid samples from ankylosing spondylitis patients.

To note about this clonotype: The specificity of this receptor is unknown. Per-nucleotide qualities are absent, and no much larger clonotype sits a single base away.

CDR1 and CDR2, looked up from the germline V gene, are SGHTA and FQGNSA. There are 13 amino acids in the CDR3, from cysteine to phenylalanine inclusive. Kept here is only the CDR3 DNA, which spans 39 bases and is read in frame from base 1. V is cut by 3 bases and J by 4 bases, and the space between the germline ends is 9 bases. These reads were obtained on an Illumina HiSeq 2500. Quantitative 5'-RACE with molecular barcodes was the method used to prepare the TCR beta libraries. The original methods were these. To identify disease-linked TCR variants, a new computational method was used, one built on a probabilistic model of VDJ rearrangement. The public sequencing data were trimmed at Q25 with fastp and processed into clonotypes with MiXCR by TCRdb, which kept only in-frame beta chains. Rows with one shared CDR3 protein collapse into an entry with the most common genes and DNA. These V and J calls are TCRdb output, not the study's own analysis. The sample records 130,000 or so distinct CDR3 sequences, more than 15% of which are singletons. Approximately 30% of the sample lies in the top ten.

The rearrangement joined TRBV7-2 to TRBJ1-1; a weak D assignment points to TRBD1 (5 bases agree). The receptor was isolated from a male donor with ankylosing spondylitis. The sequenced sample consisted of blood, either unsorted or a sorted T cell fraction (not recorded which). The CDR3 protein is CASSLDIGTEAFF. Here is the DNA: TGTGCCAGCAGCTTGGACATCGGCACTGAAGCTTTCTTT.